Below, 32 T cell receptor beta chains from the same sample are listed, as sequenced in a study of cytomegalovirus exposure and HLA in healthy donors. 60 Vbeta and 13 Jbeta primers were used in PCR. Sequencing was performed with immunoSEQ multiplex PCR; in TCRdb, only in-frame clones are kept and a portion is missing. The data contain around 130,000 clones, approximately 74% of them singletons. The sequenced sample was PBMCs. These receptors all stem from a man in his forties in good health and CMV-seropositive.

The chain has TRBV6-5 and TRBJ2-1; 8 positions agree with TRBD2. The CDR3 covers 15 residues. Looked up from germline, CDR1 is MNHEY and CDR2 is SVGAGI. V was clipped by 4 bases and J by 10 bases; unmatched bases: 12. CDR3 DNA: TGTGCCAGCAGTTCCACCAGTTTTAGCGGGATCGAGCAGTTCTTC. It encodes CASSSTSFSGIEQFF.

This sequence joins TRBV6-6 and TRBJ2-1; 11 nucleotides agree with TRBD2. Trimming cost V 6 bases and J 6 bases; bases outside gene matches: 7. The CDR3 totals 15 residues. Germline assignment: CDR1 MNHNY and CDR2 SVGAGI (reference sequence). The chain's CDR3 is CASSLAGGGANEQFF. DNA of the CDR3: TGTGCCAGCAGCCTAGCGGGGGGAGGGGCCAATGAGCAGTTCTTC.

This chain connects TRBV19 to TRBJ2-1, with TRBD2 identical over 15 bases. With 6 bases clipped from V and 9 bases from J, the junction kept 6 bases outside the gene matches. CDR1 is LNHDA and CDR2 is SQIVND in the germline V gene (reference sequence). CDR3 length: 15 residues. The CDR3 spells CASRPGLAGGGEQFF. CDR3 sequence (DNA): TGTGCCAGTAGACCGGGACTAGCGGGGGGTGGTGAGCAGTTCTTC. Full variable domain (rest looked up from reference TRBV19 and TRBJ2-1): DGGITQSPKYLFRKEGQNVTLSCEQNLNHDAMYWYRQDPGQGLRLIYYSQIVNDFQKGDIAEGYSVSREKKESFPLTVTSAQKNPTAFYLCASRPGLAGGGEQFFGPGTRLTVL.

The chain recombines TRBV7-8 with TRBJ1-5; 8 nucleotides align to TRBD1. Looked up from germline, CDR1 is SGHVS and CDR2 is FQNEAQ. Trimming at V came to 3 bases and at J to 8 bases, leaving 9 bases not matched to a gene. The CDR3 consists of 15 residues. CDR3 DNA: TGTGCCAGCAGCTTTATGACAGGGGCCGCAGAGCCCCAGCATTTT. It translates to CASSFMTGAAEPQHF.

V gene TRBV2 combines with J gene TRBJ2-7; D is unresolved. Germline V gives CDR1 SNHLY, CDR2 FYNNEI. Deletions cut 0 bases from V and 7 bases from J, with 10 bases between. The length of the CDR3 is 13 residues. The CDR3 sequence: CASSEAPRLEQYF. The DNA of the CDR3 is TGTGCCAGCAGTGAAGCCCCTAGGTTAGAGCAGTACTTC.

The V call is TRBV7-6, the J call TRBJ1-1; possible D gene TRBD1, 5 bases. Between the trimmed V and J ends, which lost 0 bases and 6 bases, there was a span of 11 bases. This CDR3 is built from 14 residues. The germline V gene has CDR1 SGHVS and CDR2 FNYEAQ. The CDR3 sequence: CASSLAHGAAEAFF. In DNA, the CDR3 is TGTGCCAGCAGCTTAGCGCATGGGGCTGCTGAAGCTTTCTTT.

The table lists this clone with a few counts. The chain has TRBV14 and TRBJ2-7; 7 bases are a match to TRBD2. The V gene end was trimmed by 1 base and the J gene end by 4 bases; junction bases not matched to a gene: 4. The germline V gene has CDR1 SGHDN and CDR2 FVKESK. This CDR3 has 14 amino acids. CDR3 sequence (DNA): TGTGCCAGCAGCCAAGGGCTAGCGGCATACGAGCAGTACTTC. The encoded protein is CASSQGLAAYEQYF.

The chain carries TRBV27 and TRBJ2-2; weak D call: TRBD1 (5 bases). Germline CDR1 reads MNHEY; CDR2 reads SMNVEV (reference sequence). The CDR3 loop spans 14 amino acids. V was shortened by 2 bases and J by 4 bases, with 8 bases between the two germline ends. The CDR3 region is CASSLDSSTGELFF. The DNA of the CDR3 is TGTGCCAGCAGTTTAGACAGTAGCACCGGGGAGCTGTTTTTT.

The chain's CDR3 is CASSLSAGLGFEQYF. The CDR3 DNA follows: TGTGCCAGCAGTTTATCGGCGGGACTAGGGTTCGAGCAGTACTTC. The rearrangement links TRBV27 to TRBJ2-7; the match to TRBD2 covers 8 bases. CDR3 length: 15 amino acids. Looked up from germline, CDR1 is MNHEY and CDR2 is SMNVEV (reference sequence). J was trimmed by 6 bases and V by 0 bases; bases with no gene match: 7.

This clone has a handful of counts. J is TRBJ2-2 and V is TRBV5-1; weak D call: TRBD1 (6 bases). Germline CDR1 reads SGHRS; CDR2 reads YFSETQ. V lost 4 bases to trimming and J lost 0 bases, with 10 bases between them. CDR3 length: 15 amino acids. The CDR3 DNA follows: TGCGCCAGCAGCCCCAGGACAGCGAACACCGGGGAGCTGTTTTTT. This encodes CASSPRTANTGELFF.

The rearrangement uses TRBV7-2 and TRBJ1-3; a possible D gene is TRBD1 (5 bases). The CDR3 consists of 17 residues. The germline V gene has CDR1 SGHTA and CDR2 FQGNSA. V lost 5 bases, J lost 0 bases, and 17 bases lay in between. The CDR3 protein is CASSPAYRLASGNTIYF. CDR3 DNA sequence: TGTGCCAGCAGCCCAGCTTACAGGTTGGCCTCTGGAAACACCATATATTTT.

The chain is built from TRBV5-1 and TRBJ2-2; 9 bases are a match to TRBD2. Germline-derived CDR1 and CDR2 are SGHRS and YFSETQ. V lost 3 bases and J lost 0; bases outside the gene matches: 0. The CDR3 has 15 amino acids. The CDR3 sequence is CASSSSGTNTGELFF. CDR3 bases: TGCGCCAGCAGCTCTAGCGGGACGAACACCGGGGAGCTGTTTTTT.

CDR3 in DNA: TGTGCCAGCAGCTCAGCCGGGACAGGGCGGTATGGCTACACCTTC. Its translation is CASSSAGTGRYGYTF. This chain joins TRBV7-2 and TRBJ1-2; 9 bases are a match to TRBD1. The J segment lost 5 bases and the V segment lost 4 bases, leaving 8 bases of the junction unmatched. Germline V CDR1 and CDR2: SGHTA, FQGNSA. The CDR3 is 15 residues long.

The chain combines TRBV19 with TRBJ1-4; no definite D call. Germline V gene lookup returns CDR1 LNHDA and CDR2 SQIVND (reference sequence). The CDR3 contains 14 residues. The V end was cut by 6 bases, the J end by 7 bases, with 15 bases between. In DNA form, the CDR3 reads TGTGCCAGTAGGGCCCCGGTGTCGGGTGAAAAACTGTTTTTT. It specifies CASRAPVSGEKLFF.

The chain couples TRBV30 to TRBJ2-7, with TRBD1 as a possible D gene (5 bases). This CDR3 region has 13 residues. The V end was cut by 1 base, the J end by 0 bases, with 7 bases between. Germline CDR1 and CDR2: GTSNPN and SVGIG (reference sequence). DNA for the CDR3: TGTGCCTGGAGTGCAGGGATCTCCTACGAGCAGTACTTC. Protein: CAWSAGISYEQYF.

This chain uses TRBV11-2 with TRBJ2-1; TRBD1 matches 7 bases. The CDR3 consists of 16 residues. After removal of 5 bases from V and 4 bases from J, the junction contained 11 bases not matched to a gene. Germline CDR1 SGHAT, CDR2 FQNNGV. In nucleotides, the CDR3 is TGTGCCAGCAGCCCGCTACTTCGGGACAGATACAATGAGCAGTTCTTC. Its protein product is CASSPLLRDRYNEQFF. The whole variable domain, filled in from reference TRBV11-2 and TRBJ2-1, reads EAGVAQSPRYKIIEKRQSVAFWCNPISGHATLYWYQQILGQGPKLLIQFQNNGVVDDSQLPKDRFSAERLKGVDSTLKIQPAKLEDSAVYLCASSPLLRDRYNEQFFGPGTRLTVL.

The J gene is TRBJ2-5, the V gene TRBV28; 9 bases are shared with TRBD1. Germline CDR1 and CDR2: MDHEN and SYDVKM. The V segment lost 6 bases and the J segment 2 bases; nucleotides outside the gene matches: 4. This CDR3 spans 14 amino acids. CDR3 protein: CASSWDREQETQYF. CDR3 DNA: TGTGCCAGCAGCTGGGACAGGGAGCAAGAGACCCAGTACTTC.

The J gene is TRBJ2-4, the V gene TRBV4-1, with D possibly matching TRBD2 (5 bases). CDR3 length: 16 amino acids. V gave up 4 bases and J gave up 0 bases, with 13 bases separating them. Germline CDR1 reads MGHRA; CDR2 reads YSYEKL. CDR3 coding DNA: TGCGCCAGCAGCCCACCGGGAAATCAAGCCAAAAACATTCAGTACTTC. As protein: CASSPPGNQAKNIQYF.

The chain uses TRBV29-1 and TRBJ2-3, with TRBD2 as a possible D gene (5 bases). V lost 6 bases, J lost 5 bases, and 9 bases lay in between. The CDR3 extends over 11 amino acids. Germline V gene sequence: CDR1 SQVTM, CDR2 ANQGSEA. The CDR3, as DNA: TGCAGCGTGTTCGCGGGAGATACGCAGTATTTT. It encodes CSVFAGDTQYF.

V and J are TRBV6-5 and TRBJ1-5; D is undetermined. The CDR3 covers 13 residues. Germline V gene data show CDR1 as MNHEY and CDR2 as SVGAGI. The V gene lost 4 bases and the J gene lost 5 bases, with 9 bases spanning the gap. The CDR3 sequence: CASSSEIDQPQHF. The CDR3 region has the DNA TGTGCCAGCAGTTCCGAGATAGATCAGCCCCAGCATTTT.

This clone was counted once. The chain employs TRBV7-9 and TRBJ1-1, with TRBD1 as a possible D gene (6 bases). The V gene's germline CDR1 is SEHNR and CDR2 FQNEAQ (reference sequence). Trimming cost V 8 bases and J 5 bases, with 21 bases left between them. CDR3 size: 15 residues. The CDR3 reads CASEMATGGGTEAFF. For the CDR3, the DNA is TGTGCCAGCGAGATGGCGACAGGAGGAGGTACTGAAGCTTTCTTT.

The chain employs TRBV29-1 and TRBJ2-5; D is uncertain. Trimming took off 7 bases at V and 1 base at J, with 10 bases between the two ends. CDR1 and CDR2 (germline): SQVTM, ANQGSEA. This CDR3 is 12 amino acids long. The CDR3 DNA sequence: TGCAGCGGGGCCCGGTTCCAAGAGACCCAGTACTTC. Protein: CSGARFQETQYF. Full variable domain (rest looked up from reference TRBV29-1 and TRBJ2-5): SAVISQKPSRDICQRGTSLTIQCQVDSQVTMMFWYRQQPGQSLTLIATANQGSEATYESGFVIDKFPISRPNLTFSTLTVSNMSPEDSSIYLCSGARFQETQYFGPGTRLLVL.

The genes are TRBV6-1 and TRBJ1-2, with 9 nucleotides matching TRBD1. The CDR3 extends over 15 amino acids. In germline, CDR1 is MNHNS, CDR2 SASEGT. V shed 2 bases, J shed 3 bases, and the junction held 4 bases outside the gene matches. The CDR3 loop is CASSESWTGDYGYTF. CDR3 coding DNA: TGTGCCAGCAGTGAAAGCTGGACAGGGGACTATGGCTACACCTTC.

V usage is TRBV28 and J usage is TRBJ2-7, with 10 bases aligning to TRBD2. The CDR3 extends over 15 amino acids. CDR1 is MDHEN, CDR2 SYDVKM, per germline. With 5 bases clipped from V and 5 bases from J, the junction kept 9 bases outside the gene matches. In DNA, the CDR3 is TGTGCCAGCAGTCAACCCCGACTAGCGGGCGACGAGCAGTACTTC. It codes for CASSQPRLAGDEQYF.

The CDR3 loop reads CASTKGQGDSYEQYF. The CDR3 nucleotides read TGTGCCAGCACGAAGGGACAGGGCGACTCCTACGAGCAGTACTTC. The chain recombines TRBV9 with TRBJ2-7; the match to TRBD1 covers 9 bases. The CDR3 runs to 15 residues. V was clipped by 6 bases and J by 0 bases; unmatched bases: 7. Germline loops: CDR1 SGDLS, CDR2 YYNGEE.

The CDR3 region is CASSLGLEVFTGELFF. CDR3 nucleotides: TGTGCCAGCAGCTTGGGGTTAGAGGTTTTCACCGGGGAGCTGTTTTTT. The chain links TRBV5-6 to TRBJ2-2; D gene ambiguous. Germline CDR1 reads SGHDT; CDR2 reads YYEEEE. The CDR3 is 16 residues long. The germline V and J ends were trimmed by 0 bases and 4 bases, with 13 bases remaining between them.

The chain employs TRBV9 and TRBJ1-4, with a weak D call TRBD1 (6 bases). V was pared by 4 bases and J by 8 bases, with 21 bases between. Germline V lookup: CDR1 SGDLS, CDR2 YYNGEE. This CDR3 has 16 amino acids. CDR3 coding DNA: TGTGCCAGCAGCAAACACTTACAGGGACCGGACGAAAAACTGTTTTTT. Its translation is CASSKHLQGPDEKLFF.

The chain has TRBV5-1 and TRBJ2-4, with D possibly being TRBD1 (7 bases). The V gene's germline CDR1 is SGHRS and CDR2 YFSETQ. The V and J ends lost 5 bases and 0 bases respectively, with 12 bases between them. This CDR3 is 15 amino acids long. CDR3 coding DNA: TGCGCCAGCAGAGAGCAGGGGGGAGCCAAAAACATTCAGTACTTC. Translating gives CASREQGGAKNIQYF.

This chain joins TRBV27 and TRBJ1-2; a possible D gene is TRBD1 (6 bases). The CDR3 is made up of 13 amino acids. Trimming removed 5 bases from V and 4 bases from J, with 11 bases in between. Germline assignment: CDR1 MNHEY and CDR2 SMNVEV (reference sequence). The CDR3 DNA reads TGTGCCAGCAGTGTGGGGGGGCTCTATGGCTACACCTTC. It translates to CASSVGGLYGYTF.

The V gene is TRBV9, the J gene TRBJ2-1, with TRBD1 matching over 7 bases. Germline V gene data show CDR1 as SGDLS and CDR2 as YYNGEE. Trimming at V came to 0 bases and at J to 4 bases, leaving 4 bases not matched to a gene. The CDR3 runs 15 residues. The CDR3 loop is CASSVGGTDYNEQFF. The CDR3 DNA reads as TGTGCCAGCAGCGTAGGGGGGACAGATTACAATGAGCAGTTCTTC.

The chain is built from TRBV14 and TRBJ2-7, with 8 bases that match TRBD1. The CDR3 consists of 15 residues. Germline CDR1 SGHDN, CDR2 FVKESK. V was clipped by 4 bases and J by 2 bases; unmatched bases: 7. The CDR3 loop is CASSLPGQGTYEQYF. CDR3 in DNA: TGTGCCAGCAGCCTCCCCGGACAGGGAACCTACGAGCAGTACTTC.

This sequence joins TRBV6-1 and TRBJ2-2; 8 bases map to TRBD1. The CDR3 is 14 residues long. V lost 3 bases and J lost 7; bases outside the gene matches: 4. CDR1 and CDR2 (germline): MNHNS, SASEGT. In DNA, the CDR3 is TGTGCCAGCAGTGAGGGACAGGCGAACGGGGAGCTGTTTTTT. It codes for CASSEGQANGELFF.